This TCR beta chain was recorded in a study of shared clonotypes between healthy human individuals. This CDR3 has 15 amino acids. From germline, CDR1 is SQVTM and CDR2 ANQGSEA. The trim removed 4 bases at V and 4 bases at J, leaving 9 bases unmatched. Libraries were prepared by immunoSEQ multiplex PCR; TCRdb keeps only in-frame clonotypes and omits some of them. The profile shows roughly 2,000,000 clones, approximately 95% of them singletons. Naive CD8 cells comprised CD45RO-negative, CCR7-positively selected cells, excluding terminally differentiated effector memory CD45RA+ cells. Material for sequencing was naive CD8+ T cells sorted from blood. V is TRBV29-1 and J is TRBJ2-3, with 9 bases fitting TRBD2. The source is a man between 18 and 29 years old in good health. CDR3 sequence reads: CSVVASGTDPDTQYF. The CDR3 region has the DNA TGCAGCGTTGTGGCTAGCGGGACCGACCCAGATACGCAGTATTTT.